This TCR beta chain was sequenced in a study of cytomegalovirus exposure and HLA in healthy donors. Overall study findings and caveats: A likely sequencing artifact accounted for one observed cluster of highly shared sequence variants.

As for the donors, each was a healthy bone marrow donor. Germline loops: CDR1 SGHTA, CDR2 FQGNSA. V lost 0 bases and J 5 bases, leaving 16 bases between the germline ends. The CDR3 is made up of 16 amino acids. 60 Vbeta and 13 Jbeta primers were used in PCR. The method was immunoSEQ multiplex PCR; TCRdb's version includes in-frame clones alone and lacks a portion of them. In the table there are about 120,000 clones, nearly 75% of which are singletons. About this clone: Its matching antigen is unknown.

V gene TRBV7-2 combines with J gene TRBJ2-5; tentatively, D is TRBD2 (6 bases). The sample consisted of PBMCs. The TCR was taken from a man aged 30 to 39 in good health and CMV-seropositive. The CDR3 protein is CASSLAPRVSGETQYF. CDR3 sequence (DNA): TGTGCCAGCAGCTTAGCGCCTAGGGTGAGCGGGGAGACCCAGTACTTC.